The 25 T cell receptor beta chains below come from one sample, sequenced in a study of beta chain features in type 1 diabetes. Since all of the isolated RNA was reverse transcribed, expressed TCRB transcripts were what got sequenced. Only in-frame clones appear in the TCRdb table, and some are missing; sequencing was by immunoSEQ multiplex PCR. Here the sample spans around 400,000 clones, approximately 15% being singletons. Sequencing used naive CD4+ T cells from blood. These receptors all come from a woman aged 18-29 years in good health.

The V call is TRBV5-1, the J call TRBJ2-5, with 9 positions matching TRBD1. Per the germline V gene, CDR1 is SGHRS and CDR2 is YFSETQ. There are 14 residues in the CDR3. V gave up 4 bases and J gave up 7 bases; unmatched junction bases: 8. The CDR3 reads CASSTSGTGRTQYF. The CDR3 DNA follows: TGCGCCAGCAGCACATCCGGGACAGGGCGGACCCAGTACTTC.

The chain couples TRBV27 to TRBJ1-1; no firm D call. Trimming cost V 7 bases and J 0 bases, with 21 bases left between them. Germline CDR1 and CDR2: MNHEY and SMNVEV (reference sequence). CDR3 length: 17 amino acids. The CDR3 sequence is CASTPRGGSSLNTEAFF. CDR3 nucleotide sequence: TGTGCCAGCACCCCACGGGGTGGCAGTTCATTGAACACTGAAGCTTTCTTT.

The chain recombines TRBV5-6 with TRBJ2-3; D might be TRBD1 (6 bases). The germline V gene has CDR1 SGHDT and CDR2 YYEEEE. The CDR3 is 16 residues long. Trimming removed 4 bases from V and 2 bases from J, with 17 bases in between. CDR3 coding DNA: TGTGCCAGCAGCCTGGGACACAACTCGGACACAGATACGCAGTATTTT. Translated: CASSLGHNSDTDTQYF.

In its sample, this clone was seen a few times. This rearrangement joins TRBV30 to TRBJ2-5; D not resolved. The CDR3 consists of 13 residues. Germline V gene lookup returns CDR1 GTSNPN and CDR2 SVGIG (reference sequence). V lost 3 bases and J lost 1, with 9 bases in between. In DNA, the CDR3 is TGTGCCTGGAGCCACCAGGCCCAAGAGACCCAGTACTTC. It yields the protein CAWSHQAQETQYF.

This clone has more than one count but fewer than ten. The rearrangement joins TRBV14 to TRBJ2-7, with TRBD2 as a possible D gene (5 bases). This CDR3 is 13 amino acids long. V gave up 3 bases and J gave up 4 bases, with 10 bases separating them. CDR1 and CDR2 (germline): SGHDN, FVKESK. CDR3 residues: CASSHGLRYEQYF. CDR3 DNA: TGTGCCAGCAGCCACGGACTTCGTTACGAGCAGTACTTC.

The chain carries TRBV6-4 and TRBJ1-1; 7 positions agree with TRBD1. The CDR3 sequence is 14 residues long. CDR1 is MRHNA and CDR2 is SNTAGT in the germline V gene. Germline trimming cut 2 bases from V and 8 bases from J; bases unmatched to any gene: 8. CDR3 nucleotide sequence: TGTGCCAGCAGTGACAACCGACAGGGTACCGAAGCTTTCTTT. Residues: CASSDNRQGTEAFF.

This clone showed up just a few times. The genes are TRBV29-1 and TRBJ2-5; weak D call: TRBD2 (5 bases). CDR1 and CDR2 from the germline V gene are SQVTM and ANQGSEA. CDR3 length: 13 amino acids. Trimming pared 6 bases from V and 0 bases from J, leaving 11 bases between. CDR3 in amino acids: CSVADYYQETQYF. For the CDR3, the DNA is TGCAGCGTGGCCGACTATTACCAAGAGACCCAGTACTTC.

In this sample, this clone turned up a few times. CDR3 residues: CASSFSRDNGYTF. The DNA for the CDR3 is TGTGCCAGCAGCTTCTCACGGGATAATGGCTACACCTTC. J is TRBJ1-2 and V is TRBV7-2; D call uncertain. The V gene lost 3 bases and the J gene lost 6 bases, with 11 bases spanning the gap. CDR1 SGHTA and CDR2 FQGNSA come from the germline V gene. The CDR3 loop spans 13 amino acids.

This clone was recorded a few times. This CDR3 reads CASSVDGGGPDSPYNEQFF. The CDR3 nucleotides read TGTGCCAGCAGCGTAGACGGGGGAGGGCCGGACTCCCCCTACAATGAGCAGTTCTTC. The V call is TRBV9, the J call TRBJ2-1, with 7 bases matching TRBD2. After removal of 0 bases from V and 2 bases from J, the junction contained 14 bases not matched to a gene. Germline values: CDR1 SGDLS, CDR2 YYNGEE. The length of the CDR3 is 19 residues.

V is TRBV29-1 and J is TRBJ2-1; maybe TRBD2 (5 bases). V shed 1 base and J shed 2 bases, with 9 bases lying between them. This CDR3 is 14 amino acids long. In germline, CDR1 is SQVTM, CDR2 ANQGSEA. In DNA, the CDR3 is TGCAGCGTTGAAGGGACTGTGACCTACAATGAGCAGTTCTTC. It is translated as CSVEGTVTYNEQFF.

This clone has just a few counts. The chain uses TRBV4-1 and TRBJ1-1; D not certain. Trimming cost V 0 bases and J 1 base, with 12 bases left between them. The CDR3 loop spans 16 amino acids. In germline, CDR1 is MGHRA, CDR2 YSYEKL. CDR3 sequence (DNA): TGCGCCAGCAGCCAAGATGATAGGCGGGAGAACACTGAAGCTTTCTTT. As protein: CASSQDDRRENTEAFF.

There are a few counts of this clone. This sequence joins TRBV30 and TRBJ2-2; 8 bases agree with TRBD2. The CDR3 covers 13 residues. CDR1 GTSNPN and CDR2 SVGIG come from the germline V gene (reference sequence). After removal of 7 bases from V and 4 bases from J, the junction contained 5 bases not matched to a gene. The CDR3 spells CAFRLASTGELFF. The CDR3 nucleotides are TGTGCCTTCCGACTAGCGAGCACCGGGGAGCTGTTTTTT.

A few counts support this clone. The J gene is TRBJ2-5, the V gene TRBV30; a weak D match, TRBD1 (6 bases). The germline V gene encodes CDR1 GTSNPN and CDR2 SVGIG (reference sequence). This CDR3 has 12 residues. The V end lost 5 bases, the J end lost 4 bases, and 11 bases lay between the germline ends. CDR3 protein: CAWGQTRETQYF. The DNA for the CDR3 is TGTGCCTGGGGACAGACAAGAGAGACCCAGTACTTC.

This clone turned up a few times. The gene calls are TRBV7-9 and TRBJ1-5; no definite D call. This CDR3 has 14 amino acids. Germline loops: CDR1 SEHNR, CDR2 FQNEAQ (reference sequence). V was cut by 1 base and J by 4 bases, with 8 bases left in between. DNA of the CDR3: TGTGCCAGCAGCTTAGTGGGAGCTAATCAGCCCCAGCATTTT. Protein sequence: CASSLVGANQPQHF.

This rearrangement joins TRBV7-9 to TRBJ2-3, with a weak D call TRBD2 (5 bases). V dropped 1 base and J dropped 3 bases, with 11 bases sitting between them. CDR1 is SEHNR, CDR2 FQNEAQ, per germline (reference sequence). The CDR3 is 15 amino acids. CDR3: CASSLGSTGTDTQYF. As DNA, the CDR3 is TGTGCCAGCAGCTTAGGATCGACGGGGACAGATACGCAGTATTTT.

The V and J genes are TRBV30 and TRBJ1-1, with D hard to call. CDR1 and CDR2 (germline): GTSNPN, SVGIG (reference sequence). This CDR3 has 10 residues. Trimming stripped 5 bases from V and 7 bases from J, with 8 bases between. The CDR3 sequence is CAWSQFEAFF. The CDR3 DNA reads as TGTGCCTGGTCCCAGTTTGAAGCTTTCTTT.

The CDR3 sequence: CAWSGQRTGAQPQHF. CDR3 in DNA: TGTGCCTGGAGTGGCCAACGGACAGGGGCCCAGCCCCAGCATTTT. This chain links TRBV30 with TRBJ1-5; 9 bases match TRBD1. Germline lookup yields CDR1 GTSNPN and CDR2 SVGIG (reference sequence). V shed 1 base and J 7 bases; nucleotides not matched to a gene: 8. This CDR3 region has 15 residues.

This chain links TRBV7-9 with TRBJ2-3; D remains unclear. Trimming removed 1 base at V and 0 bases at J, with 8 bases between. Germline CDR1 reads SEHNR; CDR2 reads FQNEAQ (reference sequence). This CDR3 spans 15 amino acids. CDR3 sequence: CASSLVGLSTDTQYF. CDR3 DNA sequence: TGTGCCAGCAGCTTAGTTGGCCTGAGCACAGATACGCAGTATTTT.

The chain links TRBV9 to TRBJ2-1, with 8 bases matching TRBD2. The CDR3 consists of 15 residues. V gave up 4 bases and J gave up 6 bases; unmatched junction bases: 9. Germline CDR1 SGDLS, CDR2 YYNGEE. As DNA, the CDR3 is TGTGCCAGCAGCCCACGCGGGCTAGCGGGCAATGAGCAGTTCTTC. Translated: CASSPRGLAGNEQFF.

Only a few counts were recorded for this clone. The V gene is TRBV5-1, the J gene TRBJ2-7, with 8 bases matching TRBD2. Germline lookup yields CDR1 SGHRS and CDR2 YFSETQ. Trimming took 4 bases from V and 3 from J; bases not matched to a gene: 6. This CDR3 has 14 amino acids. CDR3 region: CASSVTSGNYEQYF. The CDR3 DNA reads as TGCGCCAGCAGCGTTACTAGCGGAAACTACGAGCAGTACTTC.

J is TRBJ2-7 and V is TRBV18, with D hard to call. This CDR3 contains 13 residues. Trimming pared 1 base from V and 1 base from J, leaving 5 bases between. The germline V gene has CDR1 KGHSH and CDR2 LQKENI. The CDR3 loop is CASSPRESYEQYF. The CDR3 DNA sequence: TGTGCCAGCTCACCACGAGAGTCCTACGAGCAGTACTTC.

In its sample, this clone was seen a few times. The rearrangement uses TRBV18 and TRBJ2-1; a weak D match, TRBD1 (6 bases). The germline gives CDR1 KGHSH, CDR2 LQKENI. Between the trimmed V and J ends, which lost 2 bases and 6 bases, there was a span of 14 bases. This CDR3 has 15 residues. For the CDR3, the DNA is TGTGCCAGCTCACCATCGACAGGTGGGGGCAATGAGCAGTTCTTC. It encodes CASSPSTGGGNEQFF.

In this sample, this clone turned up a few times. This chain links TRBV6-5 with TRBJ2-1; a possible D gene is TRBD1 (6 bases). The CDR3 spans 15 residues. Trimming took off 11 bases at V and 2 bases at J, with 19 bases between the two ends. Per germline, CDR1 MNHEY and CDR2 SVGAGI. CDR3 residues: CASREQGFAYNEQFF. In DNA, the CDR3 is TGTGCCTCACGCGAGCAGGGGTTTGCCTACAATGAGCAGTTCTTC.

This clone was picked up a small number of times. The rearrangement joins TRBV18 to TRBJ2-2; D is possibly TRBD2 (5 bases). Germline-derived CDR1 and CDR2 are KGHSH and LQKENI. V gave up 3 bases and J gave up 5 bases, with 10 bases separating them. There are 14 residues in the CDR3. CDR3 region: CASSPTDLTGELFF. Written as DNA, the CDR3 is TGTGCCAGCTCACCTACGGACTTAACCGGGGAGCTGTTTTTT.

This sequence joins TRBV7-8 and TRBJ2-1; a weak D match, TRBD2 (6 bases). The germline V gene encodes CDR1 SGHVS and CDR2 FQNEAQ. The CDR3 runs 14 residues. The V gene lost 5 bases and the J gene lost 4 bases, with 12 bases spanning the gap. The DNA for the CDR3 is TGTGCCAGCAGCCCTTATGGGGGGTACAATGAGCAGTTCTTC. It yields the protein CASSPYGGYNEQFF. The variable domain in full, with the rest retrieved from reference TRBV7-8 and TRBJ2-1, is GAGVSQSPRYKVAKRGQDVALRCDPISGHVSLFWYQQALGQGPEFLTYFQNEAQLDKSGLPSDRFFAERPEGSVSTLKIQRTQQEDSAVYLCASSPYGGYNEQFFGPGTRLTVL.